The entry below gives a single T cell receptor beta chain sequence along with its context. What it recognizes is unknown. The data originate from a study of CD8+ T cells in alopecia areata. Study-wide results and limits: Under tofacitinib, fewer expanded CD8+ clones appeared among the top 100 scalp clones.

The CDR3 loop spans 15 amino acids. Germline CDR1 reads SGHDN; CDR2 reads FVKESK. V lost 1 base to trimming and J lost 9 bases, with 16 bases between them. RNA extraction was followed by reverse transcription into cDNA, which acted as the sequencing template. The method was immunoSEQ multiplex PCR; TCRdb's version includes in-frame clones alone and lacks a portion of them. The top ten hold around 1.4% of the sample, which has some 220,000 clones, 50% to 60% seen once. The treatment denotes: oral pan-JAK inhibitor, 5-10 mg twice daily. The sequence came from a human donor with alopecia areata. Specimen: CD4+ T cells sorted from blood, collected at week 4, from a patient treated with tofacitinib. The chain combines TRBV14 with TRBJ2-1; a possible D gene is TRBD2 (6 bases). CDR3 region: CASSQGLVGRGEQFF. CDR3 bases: TGTGCCAGCAGCCAAGGACTAGTAGGCCGGGGTGAGCAGTTCTTC.